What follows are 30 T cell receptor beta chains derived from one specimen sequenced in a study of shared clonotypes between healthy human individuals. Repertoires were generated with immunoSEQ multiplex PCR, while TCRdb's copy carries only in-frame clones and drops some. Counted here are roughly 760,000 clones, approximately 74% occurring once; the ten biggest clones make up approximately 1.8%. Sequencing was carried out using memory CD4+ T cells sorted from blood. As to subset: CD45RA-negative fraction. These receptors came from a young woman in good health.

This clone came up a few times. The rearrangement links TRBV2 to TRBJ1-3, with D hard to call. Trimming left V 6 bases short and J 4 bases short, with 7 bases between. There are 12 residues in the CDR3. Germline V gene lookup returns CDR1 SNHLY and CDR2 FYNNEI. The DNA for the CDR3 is TGTGCCAGCAGCACCGGGGGAAACACCATATATTTT. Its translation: CASSTGGNTIYF.

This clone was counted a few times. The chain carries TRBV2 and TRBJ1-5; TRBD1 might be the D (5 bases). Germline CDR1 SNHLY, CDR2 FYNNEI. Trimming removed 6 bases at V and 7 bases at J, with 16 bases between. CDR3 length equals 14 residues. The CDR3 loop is CASREGRAGQPQHF. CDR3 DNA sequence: TGTGCCAGCAGAGAGGGCAGGGCAGGGCAGCCCCAGCATTTT.

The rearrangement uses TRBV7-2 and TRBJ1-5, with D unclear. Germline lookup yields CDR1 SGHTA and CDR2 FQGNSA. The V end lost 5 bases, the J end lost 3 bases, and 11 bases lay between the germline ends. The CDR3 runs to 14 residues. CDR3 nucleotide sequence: TGTGCCAGCAGCAAAACGGGGTCCAATCAGCCCCAGCATTTT. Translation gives CASSKTGSNQPQHF.

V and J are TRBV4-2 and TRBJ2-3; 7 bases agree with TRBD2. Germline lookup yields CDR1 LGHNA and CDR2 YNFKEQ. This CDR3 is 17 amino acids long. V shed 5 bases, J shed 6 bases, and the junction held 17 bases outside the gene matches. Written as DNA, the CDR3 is TGTGCCAGCAGCACCCAATACCGGGGGGAGGGCCTGGATACGCAGTATTTT. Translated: CASSTQYRGEGLDTQYF.

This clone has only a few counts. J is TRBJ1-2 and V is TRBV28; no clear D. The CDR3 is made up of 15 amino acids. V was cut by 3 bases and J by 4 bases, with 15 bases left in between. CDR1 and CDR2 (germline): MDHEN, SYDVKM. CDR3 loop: CASSFRSVHPYGYTF. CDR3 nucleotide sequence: TGTGCCAGCAGTTTTCGGTCAGTCCACCCCTATGGCTACACCTTC.

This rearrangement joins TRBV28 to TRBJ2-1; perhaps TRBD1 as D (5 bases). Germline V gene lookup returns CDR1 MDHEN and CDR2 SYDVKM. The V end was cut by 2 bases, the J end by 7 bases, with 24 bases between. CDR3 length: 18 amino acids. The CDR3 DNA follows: TGTGCCAGCAGTTTACTCCGCCTTAAGGGGATACCTCGGAATGAGCAGTTCTTC. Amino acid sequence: CASSLLRLKGIPRNEQFF.

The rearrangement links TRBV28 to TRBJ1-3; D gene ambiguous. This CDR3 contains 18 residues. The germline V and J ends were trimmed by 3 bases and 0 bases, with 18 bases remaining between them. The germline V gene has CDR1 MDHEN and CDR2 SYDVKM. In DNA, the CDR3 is TGTGCCAGCAGTTTTAAGGGTCAAGGGATCGACTCTGGAAACACCATATATTTT. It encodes CASSFKGQGIDSGNTIYF.

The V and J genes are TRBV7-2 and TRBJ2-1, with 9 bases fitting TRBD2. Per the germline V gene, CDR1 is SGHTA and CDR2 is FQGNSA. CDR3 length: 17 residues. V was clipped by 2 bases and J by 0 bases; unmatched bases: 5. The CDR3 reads CASSLRLAGSSYNEQFF. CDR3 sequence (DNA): TGTGCCAGCAGCTTACGCCTAGCGGGAAGCTCCTACAATGAGCAGTTCTTC. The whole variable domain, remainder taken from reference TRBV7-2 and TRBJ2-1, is GAGVSQSPSNKVTEKGKDVELRCDPISGHTALYWYRQSLGQGLEFLIYFQGNSAPDKSGLPSDRFSAERTGGSVSTLTIQRTQQEDSAVYLCASSLRLAGSSYNEQFFGPGTRLTVL.

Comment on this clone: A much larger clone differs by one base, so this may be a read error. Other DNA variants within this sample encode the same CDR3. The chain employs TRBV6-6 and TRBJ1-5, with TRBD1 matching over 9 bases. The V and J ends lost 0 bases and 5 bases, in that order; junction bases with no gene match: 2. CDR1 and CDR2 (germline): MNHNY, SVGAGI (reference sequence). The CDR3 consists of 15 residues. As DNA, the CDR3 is TGTGCCAGCAGTTACTCGAGACAGGGGGATCAGCCCCAGCATTTT. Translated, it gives CASSYSRQGDQPQHF.

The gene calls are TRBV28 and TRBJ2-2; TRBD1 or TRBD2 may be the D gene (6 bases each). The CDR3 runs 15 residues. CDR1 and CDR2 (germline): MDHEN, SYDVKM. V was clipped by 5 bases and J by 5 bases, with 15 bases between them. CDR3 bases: TGTGCCAGCAGTGCCCCCGGGGGCGGGACCGGGGAGCTGTTTTTT. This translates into CASSAPGGGTGELFF.

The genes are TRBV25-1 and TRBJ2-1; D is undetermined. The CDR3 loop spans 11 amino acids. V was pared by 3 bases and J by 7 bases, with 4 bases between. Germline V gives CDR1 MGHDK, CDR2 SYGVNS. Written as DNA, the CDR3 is TGTGCCAGCAGTGACATGAATGAGCAGTTCTTC. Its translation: CASSDMNEQFF.

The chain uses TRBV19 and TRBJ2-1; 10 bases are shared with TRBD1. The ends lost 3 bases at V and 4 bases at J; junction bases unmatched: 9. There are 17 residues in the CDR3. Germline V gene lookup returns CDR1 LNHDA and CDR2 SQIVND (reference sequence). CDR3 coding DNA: TGTGCCAGTAGTATGGTGCCTCGGACAGGGGGGTACAATGAGCAGTTCTTC. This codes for CASSMVPRTGGYNEQFF.

CDR3 in amino acids: CASSSQATVGELFF. The CDR3 DNA is TGCGCCAGCAGCTCCCAGGCGACGGTCGGGGAGCTGTTTTTT. The V gene is TRBV5-1, the J gene TRBJ2-2; unclear D gene. In germline, CDR1 is SGHRS, CDR2 YFSETQ. The V and J ends lost 3 bases and 7 bases respectively, with 13 bases between them. The CDR3 has 14 amino acids.

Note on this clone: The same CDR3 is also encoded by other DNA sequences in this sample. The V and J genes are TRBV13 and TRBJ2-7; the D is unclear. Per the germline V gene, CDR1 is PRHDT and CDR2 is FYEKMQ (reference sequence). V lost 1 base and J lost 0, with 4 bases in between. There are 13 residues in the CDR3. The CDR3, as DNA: TGTGCCAGCAGCTTAGTAAGCTCCTACGAGCAGTACTTC. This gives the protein CASSLVSSYEQYF.

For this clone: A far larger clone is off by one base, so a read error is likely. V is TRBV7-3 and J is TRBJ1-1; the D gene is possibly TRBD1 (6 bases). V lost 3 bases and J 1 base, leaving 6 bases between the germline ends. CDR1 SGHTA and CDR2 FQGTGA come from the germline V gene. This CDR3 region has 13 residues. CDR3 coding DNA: TGTGCCAGCAGCTTGGGACAGAACACTGAAGCTTTCTTT. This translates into CASSLGQNTEAFF.

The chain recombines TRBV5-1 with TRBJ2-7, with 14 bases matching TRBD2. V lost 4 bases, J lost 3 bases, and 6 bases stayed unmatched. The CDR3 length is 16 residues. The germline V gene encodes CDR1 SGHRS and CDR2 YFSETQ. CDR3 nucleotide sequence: TGCGCCAGCAGCCCCGGGACTAGCGGGAGAAACTACGAGCAGTACTTC. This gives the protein CASSPGTSGRNYEQYF.

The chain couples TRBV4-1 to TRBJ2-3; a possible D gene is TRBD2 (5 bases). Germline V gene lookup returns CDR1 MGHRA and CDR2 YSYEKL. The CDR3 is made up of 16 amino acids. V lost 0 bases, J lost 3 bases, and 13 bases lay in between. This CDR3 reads CASSQELRSGTDTQYF. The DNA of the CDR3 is TGCGCCAGCAGCCAAGAGCTTAGGAGCGGTACAGATACGCAGTATTTT.

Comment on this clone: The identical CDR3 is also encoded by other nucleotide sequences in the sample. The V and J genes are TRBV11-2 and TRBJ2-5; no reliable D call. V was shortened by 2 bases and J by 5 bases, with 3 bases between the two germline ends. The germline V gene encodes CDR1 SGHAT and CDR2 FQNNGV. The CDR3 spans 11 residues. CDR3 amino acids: CASSLWETQYF. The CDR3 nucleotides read TGTGCCAGCAGCTTATGGGAGACCCAGTACTTC.

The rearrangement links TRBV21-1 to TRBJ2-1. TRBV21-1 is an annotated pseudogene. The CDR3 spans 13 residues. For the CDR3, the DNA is TGTGCACCGGGTCGGGCGGCCTACAATGAGCAGTTCTTC. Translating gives CAPGRAAYNEQFF.

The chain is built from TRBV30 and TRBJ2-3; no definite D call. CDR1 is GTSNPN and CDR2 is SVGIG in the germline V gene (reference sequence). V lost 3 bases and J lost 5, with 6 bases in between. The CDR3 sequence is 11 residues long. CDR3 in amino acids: CAWRLLDTQYF. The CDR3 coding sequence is TGTGCCTGGAGGTTACTAGATACGCAGTATTTT.

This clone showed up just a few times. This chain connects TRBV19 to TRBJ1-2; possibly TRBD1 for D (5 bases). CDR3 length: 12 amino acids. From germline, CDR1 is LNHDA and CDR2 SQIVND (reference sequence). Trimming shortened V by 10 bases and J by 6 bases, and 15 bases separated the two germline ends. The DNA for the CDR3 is TGTGCCACAGGGCGGCAGGGCCATGGCTACACCTTC. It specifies CATGRQGHGYTF. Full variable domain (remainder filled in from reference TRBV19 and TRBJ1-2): DGGITQSPKYLFRKEGQNVTLSCEQNLNHDAMYWYRQDPGQGLRLIYYSQIVNDFQKGDIAEGYSVSREKKESFPLTVTSAQKNPTAFYLCATGRQGHGYTFGSGTRLTVV.

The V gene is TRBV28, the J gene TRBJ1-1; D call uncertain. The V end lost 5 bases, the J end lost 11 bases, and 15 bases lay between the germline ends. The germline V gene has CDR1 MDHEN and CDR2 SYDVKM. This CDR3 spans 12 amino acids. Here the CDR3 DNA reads TGTGCCAGCAGTACGACTTTGGGCAGCGCTTTCTTT. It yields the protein CASSTTLGSAFF.

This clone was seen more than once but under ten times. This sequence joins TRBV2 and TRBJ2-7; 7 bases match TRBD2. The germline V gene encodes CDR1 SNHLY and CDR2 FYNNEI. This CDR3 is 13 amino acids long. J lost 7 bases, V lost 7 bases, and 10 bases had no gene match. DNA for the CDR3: TGTGCCAGCAAGCGGGGAAACTACGAGGAGCAGTACTTC. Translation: CASKRGNYEEQYF.

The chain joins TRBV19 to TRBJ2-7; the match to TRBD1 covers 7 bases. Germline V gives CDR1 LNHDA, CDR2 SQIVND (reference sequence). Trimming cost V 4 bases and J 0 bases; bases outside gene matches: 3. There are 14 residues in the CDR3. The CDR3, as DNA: TGTGCCAGTAGTAACACAGGGGACTCCTACGAGCAGTACTTC. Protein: CASSNTGDSYEQYF.

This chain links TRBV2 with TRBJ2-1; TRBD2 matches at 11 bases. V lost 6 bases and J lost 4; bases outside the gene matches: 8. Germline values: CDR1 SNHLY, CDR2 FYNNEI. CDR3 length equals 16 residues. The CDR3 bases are TGTGCCAGCAGCACGGGACTAGCGGTCGAGTACAATGAGCAGTTCTTC. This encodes CASSTGLAVEYNEQFF.

The CDR3 here is CASSEARTPDGTDTQYF. The DNA of the CDR3 is TGTGCCAGCAGTGAAGCTAGGACACCCGACGGCACAGATACGCAGTATTTT. The chain joins TRBV6-1 to TRBJ2-3; TRBD1 might be the D (5 bases). This CDR3 is 17 amino acids long. The V and J ends lost 0 bases and 1 base respectively, with 14 bases between them. CDR1 MNHNS and CDR2 SASEGT come from the germline V gene.

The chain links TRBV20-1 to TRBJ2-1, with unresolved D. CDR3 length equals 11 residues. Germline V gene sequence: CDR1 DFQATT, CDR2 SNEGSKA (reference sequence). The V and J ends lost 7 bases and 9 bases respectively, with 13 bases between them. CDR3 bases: TGCAGTGTTTTAGTGCTTGGTGAGCAGTTCTTC. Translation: CSVLVLGEQFF.

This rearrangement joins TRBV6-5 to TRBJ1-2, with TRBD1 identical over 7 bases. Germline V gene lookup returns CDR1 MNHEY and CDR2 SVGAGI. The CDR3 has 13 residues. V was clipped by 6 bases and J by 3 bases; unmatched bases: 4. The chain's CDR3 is CASRRTGDYGYTF. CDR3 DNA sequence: TGTGCCAGCAGGCGGACAGGCGACTATGGCTACACCTTC.

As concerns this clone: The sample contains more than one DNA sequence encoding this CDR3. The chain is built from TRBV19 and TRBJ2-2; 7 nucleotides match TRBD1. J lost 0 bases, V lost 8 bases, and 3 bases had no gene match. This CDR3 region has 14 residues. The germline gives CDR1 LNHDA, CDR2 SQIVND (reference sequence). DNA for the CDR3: TGTGCCAGTCGTGGGACAGCGAACACCGGGGAGCTGTTTTTT. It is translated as CASRGTANTGELFF.

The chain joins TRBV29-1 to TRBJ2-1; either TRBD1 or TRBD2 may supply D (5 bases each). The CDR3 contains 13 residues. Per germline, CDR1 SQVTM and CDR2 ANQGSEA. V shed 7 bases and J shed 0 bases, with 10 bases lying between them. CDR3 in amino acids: CSALGGSYNEQFF. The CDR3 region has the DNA TGCAGCGCCCTTGGGGGCTCCTACAATGAGCAGTTCTTC.